A selection of T cell receptor beta chains follows, all from one sample in a study of a mutant IDH1 vaccine in newly diagnosed glioma. No antigens are known for them. The method was immunoSEQ multiplex PCR; TCRdb's version includes in-frame clones alone and lacks a portion of them. The sample lists under 45,000 clones; roughly 82% were seen once. Specimen: PBMCs, collected from a glioma patient whose treatment included an IDH1 peptide vaccine. The source of these receptors is a man aged 18 to 30 with glioma. Some clones in this sample may be carry-over from other donors' samples. Both conserved end residues are part of each CDR3. Fields, in order: clone size, V gene, D gene, CDR3 length, J gene, CDR3 DNA, CDR3 protein. A D gene is named only where the DNA matches it firmly. Expanded clones are given a class, and other clones once, few, many or no size at all.

clone_size: .
v_call: TRBV27
d_call: .
cdr3_length: 14
j_call: TRBJ2-3
cdr3_nt: TGTGCCAGCAGTTTATCGGGCCCCACAGATACGCAGTATTTT
cdr3_aa: CASSLSGPTDTQYF

clone_size: .
v_call: TRBV7-9
d_call: .
cdr3_length: 17
j_call: TRBJ2-5
cdr3_nt: TGTGCCAGCAGCCCAGGGGCCAGGGGCAACTTACAAGAGACCCAGTACTTC
cdr3_aa: CASSPGARGNLQETQYF

clone_size: .
v_call: TRBV4-1
d_call: .
cdr3_length: 17
j_call: TRBJ2-7
cdr3_nt: TGCGCCAGCAGCCACGCAACCAGGAGAAAGGGGGCCTACGAGCAGTACTTC
cdr3_aa: CASSHATRRKGAYEQYF

clone_size: .
v_call: TRBV7-9
d_call: TRBD1
cdr3_length: 17
j_call: TRBJ1-1
cdr3_nt: TGTGCCAGCAGCTCACCTCGGGCAGGGGGCGCGTGGGCTGAAGCTTTCTTT
cdr3_aa: CASSSPRAGGAWAEAFF

clone_size: .
v_call: TRBV27
d_call: .
cdr3_length: 13
j_call: TRBJ1-1
cdr3_nt: TGTGCCAGCAGTTTATTTCCCGCCACGGGAGCTTTCTTT
cdr3_aa: CASSLFPATGAFF

clone_size: .
v_call: TRBV30
d_call: TRBD2
cdr3_length: 15
j_call: TRBJ2-2
cdr3_nt: TGTGCCTCGATGACTAGCGGGGGCTACACCGGGGAGCTGTTTTTT
cdr3_aa: CASMTSGGYTGELFF

clone_size: .
v_call: TRBV13
d_call: .
cdr3_length: 17
j_call: TRBJ2-7
cdr3_nt: TGTGCCAGCAGCACAATCGGGGACGGAGGGGGCTCCTACGAGCAGTACTTC
cdr3_aa: CASSTIGDGGGSYEQYF

clone_size: .
v_call: TRBV30
d_call: TRBD1
cdr3_length: 15
j_call: TRBJ1-1
cdr3_nt: TGTGCCTGGAGAAATGAGGACAGGTGGTCCACTGAAGCTTTCTTT
cdr3_aa: CAWRNEDRWSTEAFF

clone_size: .
v_call: TRBV7-2
d_call: TRBD1
cdr3_length: 14
j_call: TRBJ1-4
cdr3_nt: TGTGCCAGCAGCTTAGAGACAGGGGAAGAAAAACTGTTTTTT
cdr3_aa: CASSLETGEEKLFF

clone_size: .
v_call: TRBV2
d_call: TRBD1
cdr3_length: 16
j_call: TRBJ2-7
cdr3_nt: TGTGCCAGCAGCCCCTTTCGGGCAGGGGGTTTCTACGAGCAGTACTTC
cdr3_aa: CASSPFRAGGFYEQYF

clone_size: .
v_call: TRBV10-3
d_call: TRBD1
cdr3_length: 14
j_call: TRBJ1-1
cdr3_nt: TGTGCCATCAGTTTTCAGGGGGGAGACACTGAAGCTTTCTTT
cdr3_aa: CAISFQGGDTEAFF

clone_size: .
v_call: TRBV2
d_call: .
cdr3_length: 13
j_call: TRBJ2-6
cdr3_nt: TGTGCCGTAGGGGACGCCGGGGCCAACGTCCTGACTTTC
cdr3_aa: CAVGDAGANVLTF

clone_size: .
v_call: TRBV20-1
d_call: .
cdr3_length: 11
j_call: TRBJ2-7
cdr3_nt: TGCAGTGCTAGAGATTTAATCGAGCAGTACTTC
cdr3_aa: CSARDLIEQYF

clone_size: .
v_call: TRBV5-6
d_call: .
cdr3_length: 13
j_call: TRBJ1-1
cdr3_nt: TGTGCCAGCGCCCTTGGGGGGTGGATTGAAGCTTTCTTT
cdr3_aa: CASALGGWIEAFF

clone_size: .
v_call: TRBV5-6
d_call: TRBD1
cdr3_length: 16
j_call: TRBJ1-5
cdr3_nt: TGTGCCAGCAGCTTACAGGCACAGGGGAGAAATCAGCCCCAGCATTTT
cdr3_aa: CASSLQAQGRNQPQHF

clone_size: few
v_call: TRBV5-6
d_call: .
cdr3_length: 11
j_call: TRBJ2-1
cdr3_nt: TGTGCCAGCAGCTTGGAGGGTGAGCAGTTCTTC
cdr3_aa: CASSLEGEQFF

clone_size: .
v_call: TRBV30
d_call: TRBD2
cdr3_length: 16
j_call: TRBJ2-1
cdr3_nt: TGTGCCTGGAGTGTACGACGAGCTAGCGGGATCACTGAGCAGTTCTTC
cdr3_aa: CAWSVRRASGITEQFF

clone_size: once
v_call: TRBV7-7
d_call: .
cdr3_length: 19
j_call: TRBJ2-5
cdr3_nt: TGTGCTAGCAGCTTAGGCGAGATAGAGAACGCCCCCTTTCAAGAGACCCAGTACTTC
cdr3_aa: CASSLGEIENAPFQETQYF

clone_size: .
v_call: TRBV6-5
d_call: .
cdr3_length: 14
j_call: TRBJ2-1
cdr3_nt: TGTGCCAGCAGTTACTCGGGGGGTCGGAATGAGCAGTTCTTC
cdr3_aa: CASSYSGGRNEQFF

clone_size: .
v_call: TRBV5-6
d_call: .
cdr3_length: 16
j_call: TRBJ2-2
cdr3_nt: TGTGCCAGCAGCTTGGCCCCCCGGAGGAGTGTCGGGGAGCTGTTTTTT
cdr3_aa: CASSLAPRRSVGELFF

clone_size: once
v_call: TRBV2
d_call: TRBD1
cdr3_length: 14
j_call: TRBJ1-1
cdr3_nt: TGTGCCAGCAGTCAAGACAGGGTCGGAACTGAAGCTTTCTTT
cdr3_aa: CASSQDRVGTEAFF

clone_size: .
v_call: TRBV9
d_call: TRBD2
cdr3_length: 15
j_call: TRBJ2-2
cdr3_nt: TGTGCCAGCAGTGATCTGACTAGCGGGACCGGGGAGCTGTTTTTT
cdr3_aa: CASSDLTSGTGELFF

clone_size: once
v_call: TRBV6-4
d_call: .
cdr3_length: 14
j_call: TRBJ2-1
cdr3_nt: TGTGCCAGCAGTGACTCTAGGGGGATGGATGAGCAGTTCTTC
cdr3_aa: CASSDSRGMDEQFF

clone_size: .
v_call: TRBV4-2
d_call: .
cdr3_length: 16
j_call: TRBJ2-1
cdr3_nt: TGTGCCAGCAGCCTGCCCGGGGGCGCCGCCTACAATGAGCAGTTCTTC
cdr3_aa: CASSLPGGAAYNEQFF

clone_size: .
v_call: TRBV2
d_call: TRBD2
cdr3_length: 16
j_call: TRBJ2-1
cdr3_nt: TGTGCCAGCTGCCTAGCGGGAGGGCCGTTGTACAATGAGCAGTTCTTC
cdr3_aa: CASCLAGGPLYNEQFF

clone_size: .
v_call: TRBV6-1
d_call: TRBD1
cdr3_length: 14
j_call: TRBJ2-2
cdr3_nt: TGTGCCAGCAGGACCGACAGGGCGGGCGGGGAGCTGTTTTTT
cdr3_aa: CASRTDRAGGELFF

clone_size: .
v_call: TRBV6-4
d_call: TRBD2
cdr3_length: 15
j_call: TRBJ2-2
cdr3_nt: TGTGCCAGCAGGGGACTAGCGGGAGGTCCCGGGGAGCTGTTTTTT
cdr3_aa: CASRGLAGGPGELFF

clone_size: few
v_call: TRBV6-5
d_call: .
cdr3_length: 13
j_call: TRBJ1-1
cdr3_nt: TGTGCCAGCAGCCCCGGGGTGAACACTGAAGCTTTCTTT
cdr3_aa: CASSPGVNTEAFF

clone_size: .
v_call: TRBV30
d_call: .
cdr3_length: 13
j_call: TRBJ1-5
cdr3_nt: TGTGCCTGGAGTGTAGACAGGAATCAGCCCCAGCATTTT
cdr3_aa: CAWSVDRNQPQHF

clone_size: few
v_call: TRBV5-6
d_call: .
cdr3_length: 14
j_call: TRBJ1-1
cdr3_nt: TGTGCCAGCAGTCCTGGCGCGGAGGCGGCTGAAGCTTTCTTT
cdr3_aa: CASSPGAEAAEAFF

clone_size: .
v_call: TRBV7-9
d_call: TRBD2
cdr3_length: 15
j_call: TRBJ2-1
cdr3_nt: TGTGCCAGCAGCCTCGGACTAGCGGGTTGGAGTGAGCAGTTCTTC
cdr3_aa: CASSLGLAGWSEQFF

clone_size: .
v_call: TRBV29-1
d_call: .
cdr3_length: 13
j_call: TRBJ2-2
cdr3_nt: TGCAGCGCAGGCAGAATAGGACCCGGGGAGCTGTTTTTT
cdr3_aa: CSAGRIGPGELFF

clone_size: .
v_call: TRBV7-2
d_call: .
cdr3_length: 13
j_call: TRBJ1-4
cdr3_nt: TGTGCCAGCAGCATGGGACGGGGTGAAAAACTGTTTTTT
cdr3_aa: CASSMGRGEKLFF

clone_size: .
v_call: TRBV7-9
d_call: .
cdr3_length: 12
j_call: TRBJ1-5
cdr3_nt: TGTGCCAGCAGCTTAGGGAGTCGTCCCCAGCATTTT
cdr3_aa: CASSLGSRPQHF

clone_size: .
v_call: TRBV7-9
d_call: .
cdr3_length: 12
j_call: TRBJ1-1
cdr3_nt: TGTGCCAGCAGCTGGACTGTCACTGAAGCTTTCTTT
cdr3_aa: CASSWTVTEAFF

clone_size: .
v_call: TRBV10-3
d_call: TRBD1
cdr3_length: 13
j_call: TRBJ1-2
cdr3_nt: TGTGCCATCAGTGGGACAGGGGTGTATGGCTACACCTTC
cdr3_aa: CAISGTGVYGYTF

clone_size: .
v_call: TRBV19
d_call: TRBD2
cdr3_length: 13
j_call: TRBJ2-7
cdr3_nt: TGTGCCAGTAGTATAGTGGACGGGAGGGAGCAGTACTTC
cdr3_aa: CASSIVDGREQYF

clone_size: .
v_call: TRBV14
d_call: .
cdr3_length: 15
j_call: TRBJ2-5
cdr3_nt: TGTGCCAGCAGCCTCCAAGGTACGGAGGTGGAGACCCAGTACTTC
cdr3_aa: CASSLQGTEVETQYF

clone_size: .
v_call: TRBV5-1
d_call: TRBD1
cdr3_length: 13
j_call: TRBJ1-2
cdr3_nt: TGCGCCAGCAGCCTCGGGACAGGAGACGGCCGGAGCTTC
cdr3_aa: CASSLGTGDGRSF

clone_size: .
v_call: TRBV5-6
d_call: .
cdr3_length: 14
j_call: TRBJ2-7
cdr3_nt: TGTGCCAGCAGCTTGTTGGCCGGGGGCCACGAGCAGTACTTC
cdr3_aa: CASSLLAGGHEQYF

clone_size: .
v_call: TRBV7-9
d_call: .
cdr3_length: 15
j_call: TRBJ2-3
cdr3_nt: TGTGCCAGCAGCCCCGGGTTTCGAGGGACAGATACGCAGTATTTT
cdr3_aa: CASSPGFRGTDTQYF